The 18 T cell receptor beta chains in this list originate from one sample, sequenced in a study of shared clonotypes between healthy human individuals. Naive CD8 isolation took CD45RO-negative cells positively selected for CCR7 and excluded terminally differentiated effector memory CD45RA+ cells. Profiled with immunoSEQ multiplex PCR; TCRdb holds only in-frame clones, not every one. The data hold 550,000 to 650,000 clones, with approximately 96% observed a single time. The sample was naive CD8+ T cells sorted from blood. The receptors here all came from a woman in her twenties or thirties in good health.

The chain combines TRBV28 with TRBJ1-1; D unclear. V was cut by 3 bases and J by 4 bases, with 12 bases left in between. The length of the CDR3 is 14 residues. Germline values: CDR1 MDHEN, CDR2 SYDVKM. CDR3 coding DNA: TGTGCCAGCAGTTTTCGGGCGATGGGCACTGAAGCTTTCTTT. Protein sequence: CASSFRAMGTEAFF. The complete variable domain, with remaining parts taken from reference TRBV28 and TRBJ1-1, reads DVKVTQSSRYLVKRTGEKVFLECVQDMDHENMFWYRQDPGLGLRLIYFSYDVKMKEKGDIPEGYSVSREKKERFSLILESASTNQTSMYLCASSFRAMGTEAFFGQGTRLTVV.

This chain connects TRBV11-2 to TRBJ2-1; 9 bases are shared with TRBD1. After removal of 5 bases from V and 6 bases from J, the junction contained 8 bases not matched to a gene. Germline V gene data show CDR1 as SGHAT and CDR2 as FQNNGV. The CDR3 is 15 residues long. This CDR3 reads CASSLVQGAGNEQFF. CDR3 DNA: TGTGCCAGCAGCCTGGTACAGGGGGCGGGCAATGAGCAGTTCTTC.

The chain combines TRBV28 with TRBJ2-3, with a tentative D call TRBD2 (6 bases). CDR3 length: 14 residues. Germline-derived CDR1 and CDR2 are MDHEN and SYDVKM. Trimming pared 2 bases from V and 2 bases from J, leaving 8 bases between. The DNA of the CDR3 is TGTGCCAGCAGTTTAGCGGGAACCACAGATACGCAGTATTTT. The encoded protein is CASSLAGTTDTQYF.

The rearrangement uses TRBV19 and TRBJ1-5; D is ambiguous. This CDR3 spans 15 amino acids. The germline V and J ends were trimmed by 0 bases and 1 base, with 7 bases remaining between them. Per the germline V gene, CDR1 is LNHDA and CDR2 is SQIVND (reference sequence). The CDR3 loop reads CASSIDEDSNQPQHF. The CDR3, as DNA: TGTGCCAGTAGTATAGACGAGGACAGCAATCAGCCCCAGCATTTT.

J is TRBJ2-1 and V is TRBV28, with 10 bases lining up with TRBD2. CDR1 and CDR2 from the germline V gene are MDHEN and SYDVKM. The V segment lost 6 bases and the J segment 4 bases; nucleotides outside the gene matches: 6. CDR3 length: 15 amino acids. CDR3 loop: CASRSGTSVYNEQFF. The CDR3 DNA reads as TGTGCCAGCAGGTCCGGGACTAGCGTTTACAATGAGCAGTTCTTC.

Details on this clone: The same CDR3 arises from other DNA sequences in this sample as well. CDR3 DNA sequence: TGTGCCAGCAGCGTTGGGCTAACCTACGAGCAGTACTTC. Protein: CASSVGLTYEQYF. V and J are TRBV9 and TRBJ2-7; D is unresolved. Per the germline V gene, CDR1 is SGDLS and CDR2 is YYNGEE. The CDR3 runs 13 residues. Trimming stripped 2 bases from V and 2 bases from J, with 8 bases between.

This rearrangement joins TRBV27 to TRBJ2-2; TRBD2 agrees at 11 bases. Germline V gene sequence: CDR1 MNHEY, CDR2 SMNVEV (reference sequence). V gave up 10 bases and J gave up 5 bases; unmatched junction bases: 6. The CDR3 totals 14 residues. The CDR3 spells CAIGLAGRTGELFF. The CDR3 DNA is TGTGCCATCGGACTAGCGGGCCGTACCGGGGAGCTGTTTTTT.

With regard to this clone: A read error may produce the germline difference seen at one junction end. V gene TRBV19 combines with J gene TRBJ2-7; 8 bases are shared with TRBD2. Germline assignment: CDR1 LNHDA and CDR2 SQIVND (reference sequence). This CDR3 contains 14 residues. The CDR3 coding sequence is TGTGCCAGTAGCATAGCGGGGAATGACTACGAGCAGTACTTC. Amino acids: CASSIAGNDYEQYF.

This rearrangement joins TRBV28 to TRBJ1-2; D gene ambiguous. Per the germline V gene, CDR1 is MDHEN and CDR2 is SYDVKM. Between the trimmed V and J ends, which lost 5 bases and 4 bases, there was a span of 11 bases. CDR3 size: 13 residues. In DNA form, the CDR3 reads TGTGCCAGCAGTCCAGGCTACTCCTATGGCTACACCTTC. The encoded protein is CASSPGYSYGYTF.

This chain's CDR3 is CASSLGQGFSYEQYF. CDR3 DNA: TGTGCCAGCAGCTTGGGGCAGGGGTTCTCCTACGAGCAGTACTTC. The V call is TRBV5-6, the J call TRBJ2-7; TRBD1 is a possible D gene (6 bases). V shed 0 bases and J shed 0 bases, with 10 bases lying between them. Germline CDR1 and CDR2: SGHDT and YYEEEE. The CDR3 contains 15 residues.

This chain joins TRBV7-2 and TRBJ2-2, with 7 bases fitting TRBD1. CDR3 length: 17 residues. From germline, CDR1 is SGHTA and CDR2 FQGNSA. Losses at the gene ends were 5 bases for V and 6 bases for J; bases not matched to a gene: 15. The CDR3 protein is CASSESGGAEYPGELFF. Here the CDR3 DNA reads TGTGCCAGCAGCGAGTCAGGGGGAGCAGAATACCCCGGGGAGCTGTTTTTT.

This clone has just a few counts. The V and J genes are TRBV11-2 and TRBJ1-1, with 7 positions matching TRBD1. J lost 3 bases, V lost 5 bases, and 12 bases had no gene match. Per the germline V gene, CDR1 is SGHAT and CDR2 is FQNNGV. The CDR3 length is 16 residues. CDR3 protein: CASSPTTGSDHTEAFF. Written as DNA, the CDR3 is TGTGCCAGCAGCCCGACGACAGGGTCAGACCACACTGAAGCTTTCTTT.

The chain uses TRBV28 and TRBJ1-5; 8 nucleotides match TRBD1. CDR3 size: 15 residues. The germline V gene encodes CDR1 MDHEN and CDR2 SYDVKM. Trimming cost V 4 bases and J 5 bases; bases outside gene matches: 7. The CDR3: CASSSLTGVYQPQHF. The CDR3 DNA reads as TGTGCCAGCAGTTCCCTGACAGGGGTTTATCAGCCCCAGCATTTT. The complete variable domain, with remaining parts taken from reference TRBV28 and TRBJ1-5, reads DVKVTQSSRYLVKRTGEKVFLECVQDMDHENMFWYRQDPGLGLRLIYFSYDVKMKEKGDIPEGYSVSREKKERFSLILESASTNQTSMYLCASSSLTGVYQPQHFGDGTRLSIL.

The V gene is TRBV29-1, the J gene TRBJ2-2; TRBD2 matches 12 bases. Per germline, CDR1 SQVTM and CDR2 ANQGSEA. With 2 bases clipped from V and 2 bases from J, the junction kept 3 bases outside the gene matches. The CDR3 spans 16 residues. The DNA for the CDR3 is TGCAGCGTTGAAACTAGCGGGAGGAGCAACACCGGGGAGCTGTTTTTT. Amino acids: CSVETSGRSNTGELFF.

The chain combines TRBV5-6 with TRBJ2-1, with TRBD2 matching over 8 bases. CDR1 is SGHDT, CDR2 YYEEEE, per germline. This CDR3 has 16 residues. V gave up 2 bases and J gave up 9 bases; unmatched junction bases: 13. The CDR3: CASSFGSSGRTGEQFF. The CDR3 DNA sequence: TGTGCCAGCAGCTTCGGTTCCAGCGGGAGAACTGGTGAGCAGTTCTTC.

V and J are TRBV27 and TRBJ1-4, with 9 nucleotides matching TRBD1. V was clipped by 5 bases and J by 8 bases; unmatched bases: 9. The V gene's germline CDR1 is MNHEY and CDR2 SMNVEV (reference sequence). CDR3 length: 15 residues. CDR3 residues: CASSPGTGYYEKLFF. The CDR3 DNA is TGTGCCAGCAGTCCCGGGACAGGGTATTACGAAAAACTGTTTTTT. The full variable domain, its missing parts supplied by reference TRBV27 and TRBJ1-4, is EAQVTQNPRYLITVTGKKLTVTCSQNMNHEYMSWYRQDPGLGLRQIYYSMNVEVTDKGDVPEGYKVSRKEKRNFPLILESPSPNQTSLYFCASSPGTGYYEKLFFGSGTQLSVL.

V gene TRBV7-6 combines with J gene TRBJ2-3; 10 nucleotides line up with TRBD2. The CDR3 is 17 residues long. Trimming removed 6 bases from V and 4 bases from J; junction bases left unmatched: 13. Germline V CDR1 and CDR2: SGHVS, FNYEAQ. In DNA, the CDR3 is TGTGCCAGCAGTTACCGCCCGAGCGGGAGGGCCCCAGATACGCAGTATTTT. This translates into CASSYRPSGRAPDTQYF.

The CDR3 region has the DNA TGTGCCAGCAGCTTAGCGGGAATCAACGAGCAGTACTTC. Amino acids: CASSLAGINEQYF. V and J are TRBV5-6 and TRBJ2-7; 7 bases fit TRBD2. Per the germline V gene, CDR1 is SGHDT and CDR2 is YYEEEE. This CDR3 is built from 13 residues. V lost 2 bases to trimming and J lost 5 bases; unmatched junction nucleotides: 4.